These 7 T cell receptor beta chains originate from one sample sequenced in a study of blood T cell repertoires in COVID-19 (TCRdb year 2020). Library prep was done by the immunoSEQ multiplex PCR assay. TCRdb holds this immuneACCESS table with in-frame rearrangements only. Some clones are missing; in checked studies, unresolved V genes explain under half, and the rest has no known cause. In all, the sample holds over 20,000 clones, and about nine tenths of those were seen once. Roughly 3.5% of the sample is taken by the ten largest. Sequenced input: peripheral blood. The receptors derive from a man aged 50-60 years with active COVID-19.

V gene TRBV7-2 combines with J gene TRBJ1-5, with 7 bases fitting TRBD1. From germline, CDR1 is SGHTA and CDR2 FQGNSA. This CDR3 comprises 15 residues. With V trimmed by 1 base and J by 1 base, 1 base remained unmatched. CDR3 nucleotides: TGTGCCAGCAGCTTAGACAGGGGCAGCAATCAGCCCCAGCATTTT. This translates into CASSLDRGSNQPQHF.

A single count supports this clone. The chain combines TRBV4-1 with TRBJ1-1, with 7 bases aligning to TRBD1. V lost 2 bases to trimming and J lost 11 bases; unmatched junction nucleotides: 8. CDR1 MGHRA and CDR2 YSYEKL come from the germline V gene. CDR3 length: 13 residues. Here the CDR3 DNA reads TGCGCCAGCAGCCAAAGTGACAGGGACTTCGCTTTCTTT. Translating it yields CASSQSDRDFAFF.

This clone was detected a few times. J is TRBJ1-2 and V is TRBV10-3; tentative D call: TRBD1 (5 bases). The germline CDR1 and CDR2 sequences are ENHRY and SYGVKD. V was shortened by 5 bases and J by 0 bases, with 7 bases between the two germline ends. This CDR3 has 13 amino acids. The chain's CDR3 is CAISRQSNYGYTF. In nucleotides, the CDR3 is TGTGCCATCAGTAGACAGTCTAACTATGGCTACACCTTC.

A remark on this clone: The sample has other DNA sequences that encode this CDR3 too. V gene TRBV30 combines with J gene TRBJ1-2; a weak D match, TRBD1 (6 bases). This CDR3 region has 11 residues. Trimming left V 3 bases short and J 8 bases short, with 10 bases between. Germline values: CDR1 GTSNPN, CDR2 SVGIG (reference sequence). The CDR3 is CAWRRGLGYTF. The CDR3 region has the DNA TGTGCCTGGAGGCGGGGGCTAGGCTACACCTTC. The complete variable domain, with remaining parts taken from reference TRBV30 and TRBJ1-2, reads SQTIHQWPATLVQPVGSPLSLECTVEGTSNPNLYWYRQAAGRGLQLLFYSVGIGQISSEVPQNLSASRPQDRQFILSSKKLLLSDSGFYLCAWRRGLGYTFGSGTRLTVV.

The rearrangement joins TRBV5-1 to TRBJ2-5; 7 bases align to TRBD1. The CDR3 covers 15 residues. Germline-derived CDR1 and CDR2 are SGHRS and YFSETQ. With V trimmed by 0 bases and J by 1 base, 3 bases remained unmatched. CDR3 amino acids: CASSLGDRPQETQYF. As DNA, the CDR3 is TGCGCCAGCAGCTTGGGGGACAGACCCCAAGAGACCCAGTACTTC.

The J gene is TRBJ2-3, the V gene TRBV3-1 (or the pseudogene TRBV3-2), with D possibly being TRBD2 (7 bases). CDR1 is LGHDT and CDR2 is YNNKEL in the germline V gene (reference sequence). V was shortened by 0 bases and J by 15 bases, with 13 bases between the two germline ends. This CDR3 has 12 amino acids. In DNA, the CDR3 is TGTGCCAGCAGCCAAGATTGGGGGGGCTTTTATTTT. It yields the protein CASSQDWGGFYF.

This clone was counted a few times. The J gene is TRBJ1-6, the V gene TRBV7-2; D remains ambiguous. Germline CDR1 reads SGHTA; CDR2 reads FQGNSA. Deletions cut 0 bases from V and 11 bases from J, with 5 bases between. This CDR3 spans 12 amino acids. CDR3 protein: CASSLAAAPLHF. CDR3 sequence (DNA): TGTGCCAGCAGCTTAGCGGCAGCACCCCTCCACTTT. The full variable domain, completed using reference TRBV7-2 and TRBJ1-6, is GAGVSQSPSNKVTEKGKDVELRCDPISGHTALYWYRQSLGQGLEFLIYFQGNSAPDKSGLPSDRFSAERTGGSVSTLTIQRTQQEDSAVYLCASSLAAAPLHFGNGTRLTVT.